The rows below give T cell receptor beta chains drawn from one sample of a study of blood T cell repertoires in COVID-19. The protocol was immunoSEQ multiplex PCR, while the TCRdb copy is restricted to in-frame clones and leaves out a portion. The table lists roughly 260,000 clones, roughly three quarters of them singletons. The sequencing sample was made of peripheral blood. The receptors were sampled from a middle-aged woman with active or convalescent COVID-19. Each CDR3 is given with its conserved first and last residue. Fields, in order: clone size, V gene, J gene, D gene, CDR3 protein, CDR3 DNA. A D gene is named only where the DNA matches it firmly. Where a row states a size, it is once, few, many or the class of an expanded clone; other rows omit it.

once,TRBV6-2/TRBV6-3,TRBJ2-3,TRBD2,CASSPPAGGSTDTQYF,TGTGCCAGCAGCCCTCCGGCGGGGGGGAGCACAGATACGCAGTATTTT
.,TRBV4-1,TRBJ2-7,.,CASSQDFNPREQYF,TGCGCCAGCAGCCAAGATTTTAACCCCCGGGAGCAGTACTTC
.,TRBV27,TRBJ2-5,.,CASSLSEKETQYF,TGTGCCAGCAGTTTATCGGAGAAAGAGACCCAGTACTTC
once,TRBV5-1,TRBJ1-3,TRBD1,CASSSQTGGRNTIYF,TGCGCCAGCAGCTCCCAGACAGGGGGGAGAAACACCATATATTTT
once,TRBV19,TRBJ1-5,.,CASSIVGQGQPQHF,TGTGCCAGTAGTATAGTTGGGCAGGGTCAGCCCCAGCATTTT
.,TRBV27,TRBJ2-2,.,CASSLRGTPGTGELFF,TGTGCCAGCAGTCTGCGAGGGACACCGGGAACCGGGGAGCTGTTTTTT
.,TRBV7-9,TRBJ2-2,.,CASSLGAWELFF,TGTGCCAGCAGCTTAGGCGCGTGGGAGCTGTTTTTT
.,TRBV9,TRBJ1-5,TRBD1,CASSAQGADQPQHF,TGTGCCAGCAGCGCACAGGGGGCTGATCAGCCCCAGCATTTT
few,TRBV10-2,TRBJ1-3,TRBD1,CASSERTGGTGNTIYF,TGCGCCAGCAGTGAACGAACAGGGGGTACTGGAAACACCATATATTTT
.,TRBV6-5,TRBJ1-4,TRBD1,CASSRDRGNEKLFF,TGTGCCAGCAGTAGGGACAGGGGGAATGAAAAACTGTTTTTT
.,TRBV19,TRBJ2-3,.,CATGDRTQYF,TGTGCCACCGGGGATCGCACGCAGTATTTT
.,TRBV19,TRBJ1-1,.,CASTLAGRGEAFF,TGTGCCAGTACCCTAGCGGGCAGGGGCGAAGCTTTCTTT
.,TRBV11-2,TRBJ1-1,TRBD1,CASSLVDRAEAFF,TGTGCCAGCAGCCTCGTTGACAGGGCTGAAGCTTTCTTT
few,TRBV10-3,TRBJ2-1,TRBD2,CAISASGGIDEQFF,TGTGCCATCAGTGCTAGCGGGGGGATAGATGAGCAGTTCTTC
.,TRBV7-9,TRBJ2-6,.,CASSLVGLVRGSGANVLTF,TGTGCCAGCAGCTTAGTGGGTTTGGTCAGAGGCTCTGGGGCCAACGTCCTGACTTTC
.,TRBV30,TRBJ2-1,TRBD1,CAWSAPGGRNEQFF,TGTGCCTGGAGTGCCCCAGGGGGTAGGAATGAGCAGTTCTTC
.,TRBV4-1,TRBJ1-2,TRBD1,CASSPDRGGDGYTF,TGCGCCAGCAGCCCCGACAGGGGAGGGGATGGCTACACCTTC
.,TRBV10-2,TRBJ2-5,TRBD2,CASSDSSGGSDLQETQYF,TGCGCCAGCAGTGATTCTAGCGGGGGTTCGGACTTACAAGAGACCCAGTACTTC
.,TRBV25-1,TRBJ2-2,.,CATNPGGQNTGELFF,TGTGCCACCAATCCGGGGGGCCAGAACACCGGGGAGCTGTTTTTT
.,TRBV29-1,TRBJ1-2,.,CSVGGRDYGYTF,TGCAGCGTTGGAGGGCGGGACTATGGCTACACCTTC
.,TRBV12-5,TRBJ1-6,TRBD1,CASGLDQGARSPLHF,TGTGCTAGTGGTTTGGACCAGGGGGCTCGGTCACCCCTCCACTTT
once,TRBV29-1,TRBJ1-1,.,CSRGRTRATNTEAFF,TGCAGCCGAGGGAGGACGAGGGCCACGAACACTGAAGCTTTCTTT
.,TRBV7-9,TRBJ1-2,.,CASSLQGLYGYTF,TGTGCCAGCAGCTTACAGGGGCTCTATGGCTACACCTTC
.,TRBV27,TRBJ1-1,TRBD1,CASSLDRGANTEAFF,TGTGCCAGCAGTTTGGACAGGGGAGCGAACACTGAAGCTTTCTTT
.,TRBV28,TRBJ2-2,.,CASHRSGFTGELFF,TGTGCCAGCCATAGGAGCGGGTTCACCGGGGAGCTGTTTTTT
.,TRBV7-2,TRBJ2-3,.,CASSFPSTDTQYF,TGTGCCAGCAGCTTCCCTAGTACAGATACGCAGTATTTT
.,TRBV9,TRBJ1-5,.,CARSRGGRYNQPQHF,TGTGCCCGCAGCCGGGGGGGGCGGTACAATCAGCCCCAGCATTTT
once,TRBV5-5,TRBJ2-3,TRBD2,CASSLSRGGTDTQYF,TGTGCCAGCAGCTTGTCGCGGGGGGGCACAGATACGCAGTATTTT
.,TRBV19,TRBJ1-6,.,CASSDQQGSLHF,TGTGCCAGTAGTGATCAACAGGGTTCCCTCCACTTT
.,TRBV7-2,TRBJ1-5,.,CASSFPDRGPQHF,TGTGCCAGCAGCTTCCCCGACCGGGGGCCCCAGCATTTT
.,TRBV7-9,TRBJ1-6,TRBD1,CASSNYRGPSSPLHF,TGTGCCAGCAGCAACTACAGGGGGCCTAGTTCACCCCTCCACTTT
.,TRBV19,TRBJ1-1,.,CASSISRAGTEAFF,TGTGCCAGTAGTATATCCAGGGCAGGGACTGAAGCTTTCTTT
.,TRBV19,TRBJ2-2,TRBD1,CASSTKTGGYTGELFF,TGTGCCAGTAGTACCAAGACAGGGGGCTACACCGGGGAGCTGTTTTTT
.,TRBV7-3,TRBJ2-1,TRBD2,CASSLTSAGGLYNEQFF,TGTGCCAGCAGCTTAACTTCAGCGGGGGGCCTATACAATGAGCAGTTCTTC
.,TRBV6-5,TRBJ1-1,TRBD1,CASSPQGEGTEAFF,TGTGCCAGCAGTCCACAGGGGGAGGGCACTGAAGCTTTCTTT
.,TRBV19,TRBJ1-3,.,CASSMSFSGNTIYF,TGTGCCAGTAGTATGTCATTCTCTGGAAACACCATATATTTT
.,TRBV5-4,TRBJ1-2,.,CASSSRGASNYGYTF,TGTGCCAGCAGCTCCCGGGGGGCCTCCAACTATGGCTACACCTTC
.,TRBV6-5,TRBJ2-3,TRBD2,CASSSLAGGTDTQYF,TGTGCCAGCAGTTCCTTAGCGGGGGGCACAGATACGCAGTATTTT
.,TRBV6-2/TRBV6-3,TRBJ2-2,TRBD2,CASSFFPPTSAATGELFF,TGTGCCAGCAGTTTTTTCCCGCCGACTAGCGCTGCCACCGGGGAGCTGTTTTTT
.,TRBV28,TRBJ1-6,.,CASSSGTSSSYNSPLHF,TGTGCCAGCAGTAGTGGGACTTCAAGCTCCTATAATTCACCCCTCCACTTT
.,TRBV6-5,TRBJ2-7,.,CASSPLPDTYEQYF,TGTGCCAGCAGTCCCCTCCCAGACACCTACGAGCAGTACTTC
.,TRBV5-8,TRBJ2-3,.,CASSFSVAADTQYF,TGTGCCAGCAGCTTTTCGGTAGCGGCAGATACGCAGTATTTT
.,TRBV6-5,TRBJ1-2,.,CASSYNRQTIYGYTF,TGTGCCAGCAGTTACAATCGACAGACCATCTATGGCTACACCTTC
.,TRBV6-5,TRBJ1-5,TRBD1,CASRPDREGQPQHF,TGTGCCAGCAGGCCGGACAGGGAGGGTCAGCCCCAGCATTTT
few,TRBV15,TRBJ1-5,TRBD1,CATSKGQGGQPQHF,TGTGCCACCAGCAAGGGACAGGGAGGACAGCCCCAGCATTTT
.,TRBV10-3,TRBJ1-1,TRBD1,CAISGGTGGTEAFF,TGTGCCATCAGTGGTGGGACAGGGGGCACTGAAGCTTTCTTT
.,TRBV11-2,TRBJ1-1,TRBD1,CASSPWTGATEAFF,TGTGCCAGCAGCCCTTGGACAGGGGCCACTGAAGCTTTCTTT
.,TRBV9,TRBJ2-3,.,CASSVETGFTDTQYF,TGTGCCAGCAGCGTAGAAACAGGCTTCACAGATACGCAGTATTTT
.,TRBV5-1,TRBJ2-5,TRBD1,CASSSNRGRETQYF,TGCGCCAGCAGCTCGAACAGGGGTCGAGAGACCCAGTACTTC
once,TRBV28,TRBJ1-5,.,CASSPRISNQPQHF,TGTGCCAGCAGCCCGAGGATTAGCAATCAGCCCCAGCATTTT
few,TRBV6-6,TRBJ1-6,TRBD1,CASSSTGGRSPLHF,TGTGCCAGCAGTTCGACAGGGGGCAGGTCACCCCTCCACTTT
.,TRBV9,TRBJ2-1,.,CASSPSYNEQFF,TGTGCCAGCAGCCCTAGCTACAATGAGCAGTTCTTC
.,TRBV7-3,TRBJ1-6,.,CASSLEGGVTPLHF,TGTGCCAGCAGCTTAGAAGGAGGCGTAACACCCCTCCACTTT
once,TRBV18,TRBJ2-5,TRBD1,CASSPKPGGRPETQYF,TGTGCCAGCTCACCCAAACCAGGGGGACGGCCAGAGACCCAGTACTTC
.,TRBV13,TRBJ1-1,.,CASNIGTGEAFF,TGTGCCAGCAATATAGGTACGGGTGAAGCTTTCTTT
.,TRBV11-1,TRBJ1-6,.,CASSVQNSPLHF,TGTGCCAGCAGCGTACAGAATTCACCCCTCCACTTT
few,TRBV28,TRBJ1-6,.,CASSFTGVNSPLHF,TGTGCCAGCAGTTTTACCGGGGTCAATTCACCCCTCCACTTT
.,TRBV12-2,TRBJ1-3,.,CASRLYTPQGANTIYF,TGTGCAAGTCGCTTATATACCCCACAGGGAGCAAACACCATATATTTT
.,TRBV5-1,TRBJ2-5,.,CASSLFAGAKETQYF,TGCGCCAGCAGCCTCTTCGCGGGGGCCAAAGAGACCCAGTACTTC